The 17 T cell receptor beta chains reported below all come from one sample, sequenced in a study of cytomegalovirus exposure and HLA in healthy donors. Clones were sequenced by immunoSEQ multiplex PCR, and TCRdb holds only the in-frame ones, with some missing. The sample consists of more than 95,000 clones, around nine tenths of them appearing once. Sequencing input: PBMCs. Every receptor here comes from a woman younger than 30 in good health and CMV-seronegative.

V usage is TRBV5-4 and J usage is TRBJ2-3, with 7 bases lining up with TRBD2. Germline V gives CDR1 SGHNT, CDR2 YYREEE (reference sequence). This CDR3 has 13 amino acids. V shed 2 bases and J 4 bases; nucleotides not matched to a gene: 1. CDR3 sequence: CASSFREADTQYF. For the CDR3, the DNA is TGTGCCAGCAGCTTTCGGGAGGCAGATACGCAGTATTTT.

This chain connects TRBV30 to TRBJ2-7, with D possibly TRBD2 on 6 matching bases. Germline CDR1 and CDR2: GTSNPN and SVGIG (reference sequence). V lost 0 bases and J 3 bases, leaving 9 bases between the germline ends. The CDR3 length is 13 residues. The CDR3 DNA reads as TGTGCCTGGAGTGTGGGGGGTAGCTACGAGCAGTACTTC. Its protein product is CAWSVGGSYEQYF.

This CDR3 reads CASSLGGSYNEQFF. CDR3 DNA: TGTGCCAGCAGTTTAGGCGGGAGTTACAATGAGCAGTTCTTC. The V and J genes are TRBV27 and TRBJ2-1, with 7 positions matching TRBD2. This CDR3 is built from 14 residues. The ends lost 2 bases at V and 4 bases at J; junction bases unmatched: 2. In germline, CDR1 is MNHEY, CDR2 SMNVEV (reference sequence).

The CDR3 coding sequence is TGTGCCAGCAGCTGGTGGAGCGGGGAGCTGTTTTTT. It encodes CASSWWSGELFF. V is TRBV11-2 and J is TRBJ2-2; D uncertain. The CDR3 has 12 residues. V lost 4 bases to trimming and J lost 7 bases, with 7 bases between them. CDR1 is SGHAT, CDR2 FQNNGV, per germline.

The gene calls are TRBV11-3 and TRBJ2-7; 7 positions agree with TRBD1. The germline CDR1 and CDR2 sequences are SGHNT and YENEEA. The V gene end was trimmed by 2 bases and the J gene end by 2 bases; junction bases not matched to a gene: 6. The CDR3 length is 15 residues. DNA for the CDR3: TGTGCCAGCAGCTTATATGACGGGACAGCCTACGAGCAGTACTTC. Its protein is CASSLYDGTAYEQYF.

The chain carries TRBV19 and TRBJ2-1, with 14 bases that match TRBD2. The CDR3 contains 16 residues. Germline values: CDR1 LNHDA, CDR2 SQIVND (reference sequence). Trimming cost V 4 bases and J 8 bases; bases outside gene matches: 7. CDR3 amino acids: CASSNRLAGGPDEQFF. The CDR3, as DNA: TGTGCCAGTAGTAATCGACTAGCGGGAGGGCCGGATGAGCAGTTCTTC. Using reference TRBV19 and TRBJ2-1 for the parts outside the CDR3, the full variable domain is DGGITQSPKYLFRKEGQNVTLSCEQNLNHDAMYWYRQDPGQGLRLIYYSQIVNDFQKGDIAEGYSVSREKKESFPLTVTSAQKNPTAFYLCASSNRLAGGPDEQFFGPGTRLTVL.

The rearrangement uses TRBV27 and TRBJ2-3; 7 positions match TRBD2. The length of the CDR3 is 15 residues. CDR1 MNHEY and CDR2 SMNVEV come from the germline V gene (reference sequence). Losses at the gene ends were 3 bases for V and 1 base for J; bases not matched to a gene: 4. CDR3 in DNA: TGTGCCAGCAGTTTGGAGCGGGGACGCACAGATACGCAGTATTTT. It specifies CASSLERGRTDTQYF.

The genes are TRBV28 and TRBJ2-3, with 8 bases fitting TRBD2. The V and J ends lost 7 bases and 6 bases, in that order; junction bases with no gene match: 9. This CDR3 has 14 residues. From germline, CDR1 is MDHEN and CDR2 SYDVKM. Written as DNA, the CDR3 is TGTGCCAGCAAAACGGGAGGGCCAGGGGATACGCAGTATTTT. This translates into CASKTGGPGDTQYF. The variable domain in full, completed from reference TRBV28 and TRBJ2-3, reads DVKVTQSSRYLVKRTGEKVFLECVQDMDHENMFWYRQDPGLGLRLIYFSYDVKMKEKGDIPEGYSVSREKKERFSLILESASTNQTSMYLCASKTGGPGDTQYFGPGTRLTVL.

Remarks on this clone: Other DNA sequences in this specimen translate into the identical CDR3. This chain links TRBV2 with TRBJ2-7; TRBD2 matches 11 bases. CDR1 SNHLY and CDR2 FYNNEI come from the germline V gene. V shed 4 bases and J 11 bases; nucleotides not matched to a gene: 4. The CDR3 is 12 amino acids. The CDR3 DNA is TGTGCCAGCAGTGGAACTAGCGGGAGCAAGTACTTC. Its protein is CASSGTSGSKYF.

The genes are TRBV7-9 and TRBJ2-1; D might be TRBD2 (5 bases). The CDR3 sequence is 15 residues long. The V end lost 3 bases, the J end lost 2 bases, and 11 bases lay between the germline ends. Germline V gene sequence: CDR1 SEHNR, CDR2 FQNEAQ (reference sequence). The CDR3, as DNA: TGTGCCAGCAGCTTGAAACTAGGGCCCTACAATGAGCAGTTCTTC. Protein sequence: CASSLKLGPYNEQFF.

The rearrangement joins TRBV11-2 to TRBJ2-7; D might be TRBD2 (5 bases). This CDR3 is 17 amino acids long. CDR1 and CDR2 (germline): SGHAT, FQNNGV. Between the trimmed V and J ends, which lost 0 bases and 0 bases, there was a span of 15 bases. In DNA, the CDR3 is TGTGCCAGCAGCTTAGATTTACCGGGGTCGGGCTCCTACGAGCAGTACTTC. Translating it yields CASSLDLPGSGSYEQYF. Variable domain in full (rest from reference TRBV11-2 and TRBJ2-7): EAGVAQSPRYKIIEKRQSVAFWCNPISGHATLYWYQQILGQGPKLLIQFQNNGVVDDSQLPKDRFSAERLKGVDSTLKIQPAKLEDSAVYLCASSLDLPGSGSYEQYFGPGTRLTVT.

The V gene is TRBV6-5, the J gene TRBJ1-1, with D uncertain. The CDR3 has 14 residues. Trimming removed 6 bases from V and 1 base from J, with 12 bases in between. Germline V gene data show CDR1 as MNHEY and CDR2 as SVGAGI. This chain's CDR3 is CASRTGLWNTEAFF. The CDR3 DNA is TGTGCCAGCAGGACCGGGTTATGGAACACTGAAGCTTTCTTT.

This chain joins TRBV28 and TRBJ1-5; possibly TRBD1 for D (5 bases). Trimming took off 7 bases at V and 4 bases at J, with 5 bases between the two ends. The CDR3 sequence is 11 residues long. Germline assignment: CDR1 MDHEN and CDR2 SYDVKM. Here the CDR3 DNA reads TGTGCCAGCACAGGGAATCAGCCCCAGCATTTT. This sequence encodes CASTGNQPQHF.

V gene TRBV2 combines with J gene TRBJ2-3, with TRBD1 as a possible D gene (5 bases). The CDR3 totals 15 residues. Germline loops: CDR1 SNHLY, CDR2 FYNNEI. V was trimmed by 8 bases and J by 0 bases, leaving 15 bases between them. CDR3 bases: TGTGCCAGCGGGCTCACAGGTTCAAGCACAGATACGCAGTATTTT. Residues: CASGLTGSSTDTQYF.

V usage is TRBV11-3 and J usage is TRBJ2-2; D is ambiguous. Trimming took off 0 bases at V and 0 bases at J, with 8 bases between the two ends. The CDR3 is 16 residues long. CDR1 is SGHNT, CDR2 YENEEA, per germline. The CDR3 DNA reads as TGTGCCAGCAGCTTAGATGACTGGGCGAACACCGGGGAGCTGTTTTTT. It specifies CASSLDDWANTGELFF.

The V call is TRBV19, the J call TRBJ2-7, with TRBD2 matching over 7 bases. The CDR3 consists of 14 residues. CDR1 LNHDA and CDR2 SQIVND come from the germline V gene (reference sequence). With V trimmed by 1 base and J by 4 bases, 4 bases remained unmatched. DNA of the CDR3: TGTGCCAGTAGTATAGTTGGGGAGGGATACGAGCAGTACTTC. It encodes CASSIVGEGYEQYF. The variable domain in full, with the rest retrieved from reference TRBV19 and TRBJ2-7, is DGGITQSPKYLFRKEGQNVTLSCEQNLNHDAMYWYRQDPGQGLRLIYYSQIVNDFQKGDIAEGYSVSREKKESFPLTVTSAQKNPTAFYLCASSIVGEGYEQYFGPGTRLTVT.

The genes are TRBV25-1 and TRBJ2-3, with D possibly matching TRBD2 (6 bases). The CDR3 consists of 16 residues. V lost 4 bases and J lost 1, with 15 bases in between. CDR1 is MGHDK, CDR2 SYGVNS, per germline. The CDR3 nucleotides read TGTGCCAGCAGTGCCGATAGCGGAGGGGGCACAGATACGCAGTATTTT. Translated: CASSADSGGGTDTQYF.